Shown below are 22 T cell receptor beta chains from a single sample sequenced in a study of shared clonotypes between healthy human individuals. The method was immunoSEQ multiplex PCR; TCRdb's version includes in-frame clones alone and lacks a portion of them. The sample holds over 2 million clones, over 85% seen once. The sequencing input was naive CD4+ T cells sorted from blood. The sample's subset: CD45RA+ positively selected. Receptors were obtained from a man aged 18 to 29 in good health.

In DNA form, the CDR3 reads TGTGCCAGCAGCCCCGACAGGGGTTACAATGAGCAGTTCTTC. Translated, it gives CASSPDRGYNEQFF. This chain uses TRBV5-4 with TRBJ2-1; 8 positions agree with TRBD1. The CDR3 sequence is 14 residues long. V lost 4 bases, J lost 4 bases, and 4 bases stayed unmatched. CDR1 is SGHNT, CDR2 YYREEE, per germline (reference sequence).

The chain links TRBV2 to TRBJ1-3, with D maybe TRBD1 (6 bases). Trimming pared 4 bases from V and 1 base from J, leaving 17 bases between. The CDR3 runs to 17 residues. The germline V gene has CDR1 SNHLY and CDR2 FYNNEI. The CDR3 DNA sequence: TGTGCCAGCAGTGGCGTGACAGGCGTCGGTTCTGGAAACACCATATATTTT. Translating gives CASSGVTGVGSGNTIYF.

The V gene is TRBV6-5, the J gene TRBJ1-2; TRBD1 is a possible D gene (5 bases). This CDR3 is 15 amino acids long. V shed 2 bases and J shed 2 bases, with 12 bases lying between them. Germline CDR1 is MNHEY and CDR2 is SVGAGI. In nucleotides, the CDR3 is TGTGCCAGCAGTTACGGGGGACTAACAAACTATGGCTACACCTTC. Its translation is CASSYGGLTNYGYTF.

The V and J genes are TRBV5-1 and TRBJ2-5, with 7 bases aligning to TRBD1. The germline V gene has CDR1 SGHRS and CDR2 YFSETQ. The ends lost 4 bases at V and 4 bases at J; junction bases unmatched: 10. The CDR3 spans 15 residues. DNA of the CDR3: TGCGCCAGCAGCGACAATGGACAGGATGGAGAGACCCAGTACTTC. Its protein product is CASSDNGQDGETQYF.

The chain employs TRBV19 and TRBJ2-1; TRBD2 aligns across 9 bases. The V gene end was trimmed by 4 bases and the J gene end by 10 bases; junction bases not matched to a gene: 11. This CDR3 contains 15 residues. Germline V lookup: CDR1 LNHDA, CDR2 SQIVND (reference sequence). Written as DNA, the CDR3 is TGTGCCAGTAGTAGGGCTAGCGGGGACCCACGGGAGCAGTTCTTC. Translating gives CASSRASGDPREQFF.

V usage is TRBV4-1 and J usage is TRBJ2-3, with 11 nucleotides matching TRBD2. The germline V gene has CDR1 MGHRA and CDR2 YSYEKL. The CDR3 is made up of 16 amino acids. With 1 base clipped from V and 6 bases from J, the junction kept 6 bases outside the gene matches. The DNA of the CDR3 is TGCGCCAGCAGCCAAGCCCCGACTAGCGGGACCGATACGCAGTATTTT. Protein product: CASSQAPTSGTDTQYF.

V and J are TRBV16 and TRBJ2-2; no firm D call. CDR3 size: 12 residues. V lost 3 bases and J lost 5, with 4 bases in between. Germline CDR1 and CDR2: KGHSY and FQNENV. CDR3 DNA sequence: TGTGCCAGCAGCCACTTGACCGGGGAGCTGTTTTTT. The encoded protein is CASSHLTGELFF.

This chain links TRBV6-5 with TRBJ2-3, with no clear D. Trimming removed 8 bases at V and 1 base at J, with 10 bases between. Germline V gene data show CDR1 as MNHEY and CDR2 as SVGAGI. The CDR3 contains 13 residues. The CDR3 region is CASVKVGTDTQYF. The CDR3 DNA reads TGTGCCAGCGTAAAGGTGGGCACAGATACGCAGTATTTT.

This chain uses TRBV10-3 with TRBJ2-7, with 8 bases fitting TRBD2. Unmatched junction bases numbered 6, after V lost 4 bases and J lost 4 bases. This CDR3 has 14 residues. Germline CDR1 is ENHRY and CDR2 is SYGVKD. The CDR3 spells CAISVAGGTYEQYF. For the CDR3, the DNA is TGTGCCATCAGTGTTGCGGGAGGCACATACGAGCAGTACTTC.

The chain recombines TRBV5-1 with TRBJ1-4; 7 nucleotides line up with TRBD1. Germline V gene lookup returns CDR1 SGHRS and CDR2 YFSETQ. CDR3 length: 16 residues. The J segment lost 5 bases and the V segment lost 2 bases, leaving 9 bases of the junction unmatched. The CDR3 here is CASSLSTGAPNEKLFF. CDR3 nucleotides: TGCGCCAGCAGCTTATCCACAGGGGCACCCAATGAAAAACTGTTTTTT.

The rearrangement joins TRBV5-4 to TRBJ2-6; no clear D gene. Germline V gene sequence: CDR1 SGHNT, CDR2 YYREEE (reference sequence). CDR3 length: 16 residues. Trimming left V 1 base short and J 0 bases short, with 8 bases between. The CDR3 nucleotides read TGTGCCAGCAGCTTGAACAGCCGCTCTGGGGCCAACGTCCTGACTTTC. Protein: CASSLNSRSGANVLTF.

The chain employs TRBV5-4 and TRBJ2-7; TRBD1 matches 8 bases. Germline trimming cut 3 bases from V and 2 bases from J; bases unmatched to any gene: 10. The CDR3 is 16 amino acids. Germline V gene data show CDR1 as SGHNT and CDR2 as YYREEE (reference sequence). For the CDR3, the DNA is TGTGCCAGCAGCTCAAAGACCGGGACAGGAGCCTACGAGCAGTACTTC. Its protein is CASSSKTGTGAYEQYF.

The rearrangement joins TRBV7-9 to TRBJ2-5; 9 bases are shared with TRBD2. Germline loops: CDR1 SEHNR, CDR2 FQNEAQ (reference sequence). The trim removed 4 bases at V and 2 bases at J, leaving 8 bases unmatched. The CDR3 spans 16 residues. The CDR3 protein is CASSSQRLAVQETQYF. The DNA for the CDR3 is TGTGCCAGCAGCTCACAACGACTAGCGGTACAAGAGACCCAGTACTTC.

The chain is built from TRBV7-9 and TRBJ2-1; possibly TRBD2 for D (6 bases). Trimming shortened V by 0 bases and J by 12 bases, and 9 bases separated the two germline ends. CDR1 and CDR2 (germline): SEHNR, FQNEAQ (reference sequence). This CDR3 contains 12 residues. The CDR3 sequence: CASSLARDSQFF. CDR3 nucleotide sequence: TGTGCCAGCAGCTTAGCTCGGGACTCGCAGTTCTTC.

The rearrangement joins TRBV27 to TRBJ2-7; TRBD1 matches 7 bases. The germline V gene encodes CDR1 MNHEY and CDR2 SMNVEV (reference sequence). V trimming: 0 bases; J trimming: 4 bases; junction bases outside the gene matches: 6. The CDR3 covers 15 residues. CDR3 sequence (DNA): TGTGCCAGCAGTTTATCAGGGGGCGCGACTTACGAGCAGTACTTC. Its translation: CASSLSGGATYEQYF.

The chain recombines TRBV7-2 with TRBJ2-5, with a weak D call TRBD2 (5 bases). V was shortened by 3 bases and J by 8 bases, with 13 bases between the two germline ends. CDR3 length: 13 residues. Germline CDR1 is SGHTA and CDR2 is FQGNSA. CDR3 region: CASSLTDSLTQYF. CDR3 sequence (DNA): TGTGCCAGCAGCTTGACGGACTCGCTTACCCAGTACTTC. The complete variable domain, with remaining parts taken from reference TRBV7-2 and TRBJ2-5, reads GAGVSQSPSNKVTEKGKDVELRCDPISGHTALYWYRQSLGQGLEFLIYFQGNSAPDKSGLPSDRFSAERTGGSVSTLTIQRTQQEDSAVYLCASSLTDSLTQYFGPGTRLLVL.

This chain's CDR3 is CASLGRVGHLEQFF. In DNA, the CDR3 is TGTGCCTCCCTCGGTCGGGTAGGCCATTTGGAGCAGTTCTTC. V and J are TRBV5-6 and TRBJ2-1; no definite D call. CDR1 and CDR2 from the germline V gene are SGHDT and YYEEEE. Trimming stripped 10 bases from V and 10 bases from J, with 24 bases between. The CDR3 consists of 14 residues.

In its sample, this clone was seen once. V and J are TRBV5-1 and TRBJ2-1, with 13 bases lining up with TRBD2. CDR1 is SGHRS, CDR2 YFSETQ, per germline. The CDR3 is 15 residues long. Losses at the gene ends were 3 bases for V and 5 bases for J; bases not matched to a gene: 2. The CDR3 reads CASSWTSGSHNEQFF. CDR3 DNA: TGCGCCAGCAGCTGGACTAGCGGGAGCCACAATGAGCAGTTCTTC.

This chain uses TRBV6-6 with TRBJ1-1; D unresolved. Trimming took off 2 bases at V and 8 bases at J, with 9 bases between the two ends. This CDR3 is built from 12 residues. CDR1 is MNHNY and CDR2 is SVGAGI in the germline V gene (reference sequence). The CDR3 nucleotides read TGTGCCAGCAGTTACCAGGCGAGAGAAGCTTTCTTT. Amino acid sequence: CASSYQAREAFF.

The chain couples TRBV27 to TRBJ1-5; 7 nucleotides align to TRBD1. Germline lookup yields CDR1 MNHEY and CDR2 SMNVEV (reference sequence). This CDR3 comprises 14 residues. Trimming removed 7 bases from V and 2 bases from J; junction bases left unmatched: 5. The CDR3 loop reads CASNRGRGNQPQHF. The DNA for the CDR3 is TGTGCCAGCAACAGGGGTAGGGGCAATCAGCCCCAGCATTTT.

This chain uses TRBV7-2 with TRBJ2-1; 8 bases are a match to TRBD1. This CDR3 has 16 residues. The J segment lost 8 bases and the V segment lost 1 base, leaving 10 bases of the junction unmatched. Germline loops: CDR1 SGHTA, CDR2 FQGNSA. DNA of the CDR3: TGTGCCAGCAGCTTAGAGACAGGGGCCCCACGCCATGAGCAGTTCTTC. It specifies CASSLETGAPRHEQFF.

DNA of the CDR3: TGTGCCAGCAGCTTGGCCTCGGGACAGGGGGTCACCCAGTACTTC. Translating gives CASSLASGQGVTQYF. The rearrangement joins TRBV5-6 to TRBJ2-5, with 11 positions matching TRBD1. CDR3 length: 15 amino acids. V dropped 0 bases and J dropped 8; count of bases not matched to a gene: 6. Germline V CDR1 and CDR2: SGHDT, YYEEEE.